The rows below give T cell receptor beta chains drawn from one sample of a study of shared clonotypes between healthy human individuals. The method was immunoSEQ multiplex PCR; TCRdb's version includes in-frame clones alone and lacks a portion of them. The sample lists more than 550,000 clones; around 90% were seen once. Sequenced: memory CD8+ T cells from PBMCs. The receptors were sampled from a young man in good health. Some clones in this sample may be carry-over from other donors' samples. The CDR3 runs from the conserved cysteine through the conserved F or W. The D gene is left open where the match is weak. The size field is filled for only some rows; it gives once, few, many or a size class.

d_call	clone_size	v_call	j_call	cdr3_nt	cdr3_aa
.	.	TRBV27	TRBJ2-7	TGTGCCAGCAGCCCCAGGGGTGCCCCAGACGAGCAGTACTTC	CASSPRGAPDEQYF
TRBD1	once	TRBV7-9	TRBJ1-1	TGTGCCAGCAGCTACCCCCGGGACAGGGAAGGCGGTAGGAACACTGAAGCTTTCTTT	CASSYPRDREGGRNTEAFF
.	.	TRBV5-1	TRBJ2-7	TGCGCCAGCAGCTCGGGGACTGGCCTCGACGAGCAGTACTTC	CASSSGTGLDEQYF
.	.	TRBV7-9	TRBJ1-2	TGTGCCAGCAGCACAGAGGACCTCTTC	CASSTEDLF
TRBD2	.	TRBV11-1	TRBJ2-1	TGTGCCAGCAGAGTAAGGGGACTAGCGACAAGCTCCTACAATGAGCAGTTCTTC	CASRVRGLATSSYNEQFF
TRBD2	.	TRBV10-3	TRBJ2-3	TGTGCCATCAGGTTGGGACTAGCGGGAGTAGGGGATACGCAGTATTTT	CAIRLGLAGVGDTQYF
.	.	TRBV5-1	TRBJ1-1	TGCGCCAGCAGCTTGGGGGTTGGGCAGGGGACGAACACTGAAGCTTTCTTT	CASSLGVGQGTNTEAFF
.	.	TRBV4-1	TRBJ2-1	TGCGCCAGCAGCCAAGACGCGGGTGGATCCTACAATGAGCAGTTCTTC	CASSQDAGGSYNEQFF
TRBD1	.	TRBV16	TRBJ1-1	TGTGCCAGCAGCCAATCGGGAGCAGGGGGCTCTGAAGCTTTCTTT	CASSQSGAGGSEAFF
TRBD1	.	TRBV5-1	TRBJ1-1	TGCGCCAGCAGCTCTACCGGGACAGGGGTTGGCACTGAAGCTTTCTTT	CASSSTGTGVGTEAFF
TRBD2	.	TRBV29-1	TRBJ2-5	TGCAGCGTTGTGGGACTAGCGGACCAAGAGACCCAGTACTTC	CSVVGLADQETQYF
TRBD2	.	TRBV7-9	TRBJ2-2	TGTGCCAGCAGCTTAGGACTAGCGGCTAACACCGGGGAGCTGTTTTTT	CASSLGLAANTGELFF
.	.	TRBV7-9	TRBJ1-1	TGTGCCAGCAGCTCTTTCGCAGTGGGATTCGACACTGAAGCTTTCTTT	CASSSFAVGFDTEAFF
.	.	TRBV13	TRBJ2-3	TGTGCCAGCAGCCTCCGGGAATTGACAGATACGCAGTATTTT	CASSLRELTDTQYF